This T cell receptor beta chain was obtained from a study of PD-1 blockade in classical Hodgkin lymphoma. Libraries were prepared by immunoSEQ multiplex PCR; TCRdb keeps only in-frame clonotypes and omits some of them. The data hold tens of thousands of clones, with 90% observed a single time. Germline V CDR1 and CDR2: SEHNR, FQNEAQ (reference sequence). The CDR3 sequence is 14 residues long. V shed 5 bases and J shed 4 bases, with 14 bases lying between them. Regarding time point: cycle 4 day 1 (C4D1), after 5 to 7 weeks of nivolumab. Autologous stem cell transplantation was followed by relapse in every patient, and brentuximab vedotin exposure varied.

The sequencing used peripheral blood mononuclear cells (PBMCs), collected before the fourth cycle of nivolumab. V is TRBV7-9 and J is TRBJ1-1, with D possibly TRBD1 on 6 matching bases. This clonotype was obtained from a human donor with classical Hodgkin lymphoma. CDR3 loop: CASSPTGLSTEAFF. CDR3 nucleotide sequence: TGTGCCAGCAGCCCGACAGGTCTGAGCACTGAAGCTTTCTTT.